One and the same sample provided the 11 T cell receptor beta chains below, sequenced in a study of cytomegalovirus exposure and HLA in healthy donors. The PCR used 60 Vbeta and 13 Jbeta primers. Clones were sequenced by immunoSEQ multiplex PCR, and TCRdb holds only the in-frame ones, with some missing. The data show 150,000 or so clones, around 74% seen once. The sequenced sample was PBMCs. All receptors derive from a female donor in good health and CMV-seronegative.

The genes are TRBV27 and TRBJ1-2, with D possibly being TRBD1 (6 bases). The V end was cut by 5 bases, the J end by 8 bases, with 21 bases between. The CDR3 is 15 residues long. From germline, CDR1 is MNHEY and CDR2 SMNVEV (reference sequence). CDR3 loop: CASSPSVQGPGGYTF. The CDR3, as DNA: TGTGCCAGCAGTCCTTCGGTACAGGGTCCGGGGGGCTACACCTTC.

V usage is TRBV19 and J usage is TRBJ2-7, with D perhaps TRBD1 (6 bases). The germline V gene encodes CDR1 LNHDA and CDR2 SQIVND (reference sequence). Trimming pared 0 bases from V and 0 bases from J, leaving 15 bases between. This CDR3 region has 17 residues. This chain's CDR3 is CASSIDESGALSYEQYF. The DNA for the CDR3 is TGTGCCAGTAGTATAGATGAGTCAGGGGCCCTCTCCTACGAGCAGTACTTC.

The chain has TRBV30 and TRBJ2-1; 11 bases map to TRBD2. J lost 4 bases, V lost 2 bases, and 4 bases had no gene match. The germline CDR1 and CDR2 sequences are GTSNPN and SVGIG (reference sequence). CDR3 length equals 15 residues. The CDR3 is CAWSLAGGIYNEQFF. CDR3 bases: TGTGCCTGGAGTTTAGCGGGAGGGATATACAATGAGCAGTTCTTC.

The J gene is TRBJ2-5, the V gene TRBV5-1, with 9 nucleotides matching TRBD1. Germline V CDR1 and CDR2: SGHRS, YFSETQ. Trimming cost V 3 bases and J 5 bases; bases outside gene matches: 5. The CDR3 is 14 amino acids. CDR3 bases: TGCGCCAGCAGCTCGAACAGGGGGCAGGAGACCCAGTACTTC. It encodes CASSSNRGQETQYF.

This clone has just a few counts. The V and J genes are TRBV6-1 and TRBJ1-2; tentative D call: TRBD1 (5 bases). Trimming took 7 bases from V and 8 from J, leaving 14 bases between them. CDR3 size: 12 residues. Per the germline V gene, CDR1 is MNHNS and CDR2 is SASEGT. The CDR3 DNA is TGTGCCAGCAACCCAGGGTTTAGGGGCTACACCTTC. Translation: CASNPGFRGYTF.

This clone was seen a single time. The chain has TRBV13 and TRBJ2-1; TRBD1 agrees at 7 bases. Losses at the gene ends were 2 bases for V and 8 bases for J; bases not matched to a gene: 3. CDR3 length equals 13 residues. Germline assignment: CDR1 PRHDT and CDR2 FYEKMQ (reference sequence). The CDR3 DNA sequence: TGTGCCAGCAGCTTACGCCAGGGGGATGAGCAGTTCTTC. Translating it yields CASSLRQGDEQFF.

The J gene is TRBJ1-2, the V gene TRBV6-1; 11 nucleotides match TRBD1. V was pared by 5 bases and J by 4 bases, with 6 bases of the junction left unmatched. CDR3 length: 15 amino acids. CDR1 is MNHNS, CDR2 SASEGT, per germline. CDR3 protein: CASSPGTGGTYGYTF. The CDR3 DNA is TGTGCCAGCAGTCCCGGGACAGGGGGGACCTATGGCTACACCTTC.

V usage is TRBV6-1 and J usage is TRBJ2-6; the D gene is possibly TRBD2 (5 bases). Germline V CDR1 and CDR2: MNHNS, SASEGT. V was cut by 0 bases and J by 12 bases, with 15 bases left in between. The CDR3 contains 15 residues. In nucleotides, the CDR3 is TGTGCCAGCAGTGAAGCCGGCGGGCGGAGGATCGTCCTGACTTTC. It yields the protein CASSEAGGRRIVLTF.

This chain links TRBV2 with TRBJ2-2, with TRBD1 as a possible D gene (6 bases). V was clipped by 6 bases and J by 1 base, with 6 bases between them. This CDR3 contains 13 residues. Looked up from germline, CDR1 is SNHLY and CDR2 is FYNNEI. This CDR3 reads CASRQGNTGELFF. In DNA form, the CDR3 reads TGTGCCAGCAGACAGGGGAACACCGGGGAGCTGTTTTTT.

This clone was detected only once. The V and J genes are TRBV9 and TRBJ2-5; D call uncertain. Per the germline V gene, CDR1 is SGDLS and CDR2 is YYNGEE. CDR3 size: 15 residues. V shed 3 bases and J shed 2 bases, with 14 bases lying between them. In DNA form, the CDR3 reads TGTGCCAGCAGCGCCCATCACAGCTCACAAGAGACCCAGTACTTC. It is translated as CASSAHHSSQETQYF.

This clone was seen a handful of times. The chain has TRBV5-1 and TRBJ1-2; perhaps TRBD1 as D (5 bases). V was cut by 4 bases and J by 2 bases, with 15 bases left in between. The CDR3 extends over 15 amino acids. Germline CDR1 and CDR2: SGHRS and YFSETQ. CDR3 DNA: TGCGCCAGCAGCGACCGGACACGGACGAACTATGGCTACACCTTC. It codes for CASSDRTRTNYGYTF.